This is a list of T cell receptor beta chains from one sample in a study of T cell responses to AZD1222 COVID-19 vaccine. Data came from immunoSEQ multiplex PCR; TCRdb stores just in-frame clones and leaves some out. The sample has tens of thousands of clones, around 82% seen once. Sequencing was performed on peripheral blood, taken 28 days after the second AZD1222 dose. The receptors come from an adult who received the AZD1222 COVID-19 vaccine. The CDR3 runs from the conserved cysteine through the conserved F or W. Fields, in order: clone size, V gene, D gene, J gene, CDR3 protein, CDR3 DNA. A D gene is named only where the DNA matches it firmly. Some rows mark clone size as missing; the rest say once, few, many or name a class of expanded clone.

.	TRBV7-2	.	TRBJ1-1	CASSSSGAINTEAFF	TGTGCCAGCAGCTCCTCCGGGGCCATAAACACTGAAGCTTTCTTT
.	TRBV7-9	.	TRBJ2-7	CASSGLVGGSSYEQYF	TGTGCCAGCAGCGGACTTGTCGGAGGTAGCTCCTACGAGCAGTACTTC
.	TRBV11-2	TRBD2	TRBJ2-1	CASSLSGGVEQFF	TGTGCCAGCAGCTTAAGCGGGGGGGTGGAGCAGTTCTTC
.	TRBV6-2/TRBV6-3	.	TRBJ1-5	CASSSGWSNQPQHF	TGTGCCAGCAGTTCAGGGTGGAGCAATCAGCCCCAGCATTTT
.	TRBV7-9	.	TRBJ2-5	CASSHSEVPETQYF	TGTGCCAGCAGCCATAGTGAGGTTCCAGAGACCCAGTACTTC
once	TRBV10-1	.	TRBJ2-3	CASSESIRVGDTQYF	TGCGCCAGCAGTGAGTCGATTAGGGTGGGAGATACGCAGTATTTT
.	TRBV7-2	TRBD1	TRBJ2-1	CASSVDRGLSYNEQFF	TGTGCCAGCAGCGTCGACAGGGGGCTTTCCTACAATGAGCAGTTCTTC
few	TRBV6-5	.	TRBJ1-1	CASNYGETGLNTEAFF	TGTGCCAGCAATTATGGGGAAACAGGGTTGAACACTGAAGCTTTCTTT
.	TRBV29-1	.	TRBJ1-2	CSVGLQKTYGYTF	TGCAGCGTTGGATTGCAAAAAACCTATGGCTACACCTTC
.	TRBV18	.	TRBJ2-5	CASSRTGIQETQYF	TGTGCCAGCTCACGAACAGGAATCCAAGAGACCCAGTACTTC
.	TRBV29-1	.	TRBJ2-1	CSVEGMTRDEQFF	TGCAGCGTTGAGGGAATGACACGGGATGAGCAGTTCTTC
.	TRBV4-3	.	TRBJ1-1	CASSQDGTSGYTEAFF	TGCGCCAGCAGCCAAGATGGGACAAGTGGTTACACTGAAGCTTTCTTT
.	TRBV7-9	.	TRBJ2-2	CASSLSGELFF	TGTGCCAGCAGCTTGAGCGGGGAGCTGTTTTTT
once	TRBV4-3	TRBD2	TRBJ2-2	CASSQESTGGPSTGELFF	TGCGCCAGCAGCCAAGAATCAACGGGAGGGCCAAGTACCGGGGAGCTGTTTTTT
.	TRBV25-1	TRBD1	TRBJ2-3	CASRGQGASWADTQYF	TGTGCCAGCAGAGGACAGGGGGCGTCTTGGGCAGATACGCAGTATTTT
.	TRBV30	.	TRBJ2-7	CAWRVDTTYEQYF	TGTGCCTGGAGGGTAGACACGACCTACGAGCAGTACTTC
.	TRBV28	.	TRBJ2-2	CASRGDPGELFF	TGTGCCAGCAGGGGGGATCCCGGGGAGCTGTTTTTT
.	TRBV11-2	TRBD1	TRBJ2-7	CASSLADRAFEQYF	TGTGCCAGCAGCTTAGCTGACAGGGCCTTCGAGCAGTACTTC
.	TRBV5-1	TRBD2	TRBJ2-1	CASSLGLAGSYNEQFF	TGCGCCAGCAGCTTGGGACTAGCGGGTTCCTACAATGAGCAGTTCTTC
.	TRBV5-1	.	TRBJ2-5	CASRQSEGEPETQYF	TGCGCCAGCAGACAATCGGAGGGGGAGCCGGAGACCCAGTACTTC
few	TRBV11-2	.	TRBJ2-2	CASRLPEGETGELFF	TGTGCCAGCAGGCTCCCGGAGGGGGAGACCGGGGAGCTGTTTTTT
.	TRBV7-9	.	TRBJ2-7	CASSLAAGISEQYF	TGTGCCAGCAGCTTAGCAGCAGGGATTAGCGAGCAGTACTTC
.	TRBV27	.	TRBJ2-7	CASSLQGLHEQYF	TGTGCCAGCAGTTTACAGGGGCTCCACGAGCAGTACTTC
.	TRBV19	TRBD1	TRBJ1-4	CASTDRPRSNEKLFF	TGTGCCAGTACGGACAGGCCTAGGTCTAATGAAAAACTGTTTTTT
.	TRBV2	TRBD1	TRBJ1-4	CASSVDEQGTYTEKLFF	TGTGCCAGCAGCGTTGACGAACAGGGGACGTATACTGAAAAACTGTTTTTT
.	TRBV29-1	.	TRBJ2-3	CSVDGGSDTQYF	TGCAGCGTGGACGGGGGCTCGGATACGCAGTATTTT
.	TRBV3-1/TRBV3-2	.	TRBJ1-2	CASSQVSGDGYTF	TGTGCCAGCAGCCAAGTGTCGGGGGATGGCTACACCTTC
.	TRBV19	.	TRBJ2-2	CASSQPTAVITGELFF	TGTGCCAGTAGTCAACCGACAGCGGTTATCACCGGGGAGCTGTTTTTT
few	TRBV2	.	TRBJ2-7	CASSEQATYEQYF	TGTGCCAGCAGTGAACAGGCTACCTACGAGCAGTACTTC
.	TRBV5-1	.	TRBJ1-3	CASSLLGASGNTIYF	TGCGCCAGCAGCTTGCTAGGGGCCTCTGGAAACACCATATATTTT
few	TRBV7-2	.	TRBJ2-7	CASSLGNEQYF	TGTGCCAGCAGCTTAGGAAACGAGCAGTACTTC
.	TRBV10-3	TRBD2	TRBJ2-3	CAISELAGADYTQYF	TGTGCCATCAGCGAACTAGCGGGGGCCGATTATACGCAGTATTTT
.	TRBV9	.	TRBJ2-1	CASSSGQYNEQFF	TGTGCCAGCAGCTCGGGACAATACAATGAGCAGTTCTTC
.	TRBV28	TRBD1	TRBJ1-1	CASSISGTGQPTEAFF	TGTGCCAGCAGTATCTCCGGGACAGGGCAACCCACTGAAGCTTTCTTT
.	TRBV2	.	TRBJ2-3	CASSNGGISTDTQYF	TGTGCCAGCAGTAATGGGGGAATTAGCACAGATACGCAGTATTTT
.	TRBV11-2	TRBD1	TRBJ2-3	CASSQRQGGGMDTQYF	TGTGCCAGCAGCCAAAGACAGGGTGGAGGCATGGATACGCAGTATTTT
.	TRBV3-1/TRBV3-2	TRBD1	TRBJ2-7	CASSQDRQGIYEQYF	TGTGCCAGCAGCCAAGACCGACAGGGTATCTACGAGCAGTACTTC
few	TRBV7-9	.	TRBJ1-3	CASSLGNTIYF	TGTGCCAGCAGCTTAGGAAACACCATATATTTT
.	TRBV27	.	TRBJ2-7	CASSFSLETDPYEQYF	TGTGCCAGCAGTTTTTCCCTGGAAACAGATCCCTACGAGCAGTACTTC
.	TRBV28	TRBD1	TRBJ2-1	CASRIGTGVLSEQFF	TGTGCCAGCAGAATCGGGACAGGGGTACTTAGTGAGCAGTTCTTC
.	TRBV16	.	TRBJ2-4	CASSQSSLGRGDIQYF	TGTGCCAGCAGCCAATCGTCTTTGGGGCGAGGGGACATTCAGTACTTC
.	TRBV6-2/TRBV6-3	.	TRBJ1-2	CASSYDGPIYGYTF	TGTGCCAGCAGTTACGATGGTCCCATCTATGGCTACACCTTC
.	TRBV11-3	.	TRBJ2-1	CASSLDSGPYNEQFF	TGTGCCAGCAGCTTAGATAGCGGACCCTACAATGAGCAGTTCTTC
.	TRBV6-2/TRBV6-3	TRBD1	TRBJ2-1	CASSWDRGSGNEQFF	TGTGCCAGCAGTTGGGACAGGGGGTCGGGCAATGAGCAGTTCTTC
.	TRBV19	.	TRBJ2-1	CASAEDFYNEQFF	TGTGCCAGTGCGGAAGACTTCTACAATGAGCAGTTCTTC
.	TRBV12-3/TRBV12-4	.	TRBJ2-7	CASSPGPLREQYF	TGTGCCAGCAGTCCCGGGCCACTAAGGGAGCAGTACTTC
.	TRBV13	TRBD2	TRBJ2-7	CASSRSGSFNEQYF	TGTGCCAGCAGCCGTAGCGGGAGTTTTAACGAGCAGTACTTC
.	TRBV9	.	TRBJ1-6	CASTLGHQSSYNSPLHF	TGTGCCAGCACCCTGGGCCATCAGAGCTCCTATAATTCACCCCTCCACTTT
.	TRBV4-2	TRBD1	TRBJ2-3	CASSQSVTGYTDTQYF	TGTGCCAGCAGCCAGTCCGTGACAGGGTACACAGATACGCAGTATTTT
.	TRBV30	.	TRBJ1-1	CAWAFQLLNTEAFF	TGTGCCTGGGCCTTCCAGCTCCTGAACACTGAAGCTTTCTTT
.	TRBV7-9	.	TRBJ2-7	CASSYSQSEQYF	TGTGCCAGCAGTTATTCCCAGAGCGAGCAGTACTTC
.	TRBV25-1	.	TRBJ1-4	CASSDKLTAGGEKLFF	TGTGCCAGCAGTGATAAGTTGACAGCCGGCGGTGAAAAACTGTTTTTT
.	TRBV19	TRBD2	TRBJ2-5	CASSTTSGVGSSQYF	TGTGCCAGTAGTACCACTAGCGGGGTTGGGAGTTCCCAGTACTTC
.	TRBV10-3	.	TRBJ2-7	CAIKEDNAYEQYF	TGTGCCATCAAAGAGGACAACGCCTACGAGCAGTACTTC
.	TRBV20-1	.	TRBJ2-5	CSASVGLVEETQYF	TGCAGTGCTAGTGTGGGTCTAGTGGAGGAGACCCAGTACTTC